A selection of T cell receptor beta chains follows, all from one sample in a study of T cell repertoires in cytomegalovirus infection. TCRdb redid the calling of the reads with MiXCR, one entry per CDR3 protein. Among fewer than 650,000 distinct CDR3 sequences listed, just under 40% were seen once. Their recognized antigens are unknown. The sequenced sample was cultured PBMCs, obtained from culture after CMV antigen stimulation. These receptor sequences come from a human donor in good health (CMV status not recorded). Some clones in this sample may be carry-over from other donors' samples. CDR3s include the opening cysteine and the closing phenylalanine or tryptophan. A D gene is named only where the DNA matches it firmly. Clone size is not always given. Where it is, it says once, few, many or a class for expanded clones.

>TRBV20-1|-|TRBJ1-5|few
TGCAGTGCCCGCGATGGTAACCAGCCCCAGCATTTT
CSARDGNQPQHF
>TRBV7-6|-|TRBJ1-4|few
TGTGCCAGCAGCGCGTTCCAGGGGATAAATGAAAAACTGTTTTTT
CASSAFQGINEKLFF
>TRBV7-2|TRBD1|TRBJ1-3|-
TGTGCCAGCAGCGTTCGACAGGGTGGAAACACCATATATTTT
CASSVRQGGNTIYF
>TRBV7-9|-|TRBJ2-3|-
TGTGCCAGCAGCTTAGCGGGAGGTTACGATACGCAGTATTTT
CASSLAGGYDTQYF
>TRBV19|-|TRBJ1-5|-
TGTGCCAGTAGTTCAGGAGCCGTTTATAGCAATCAGCCCCAGCATTTT
CASSSGAVYSNQPQHF
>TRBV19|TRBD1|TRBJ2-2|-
TGTGCCAGTAGTACCCGACAGGGGCACACCGGGGAGCTGTTTTTT
CASSTRQGHTGELFF
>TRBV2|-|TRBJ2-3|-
TGTGCCAGCAGTTATACGCAGTATTTT
CASSYTQYF
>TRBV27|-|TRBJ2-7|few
TGTGCCAGCAGTCCCCGGATTGCCTACGAGCAGTACTTC
CASSPRIAYEQYF
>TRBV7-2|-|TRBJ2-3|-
TGTGCCAGCAGCTCGGCCGGCACAGATACGCAGTATTTT
CASSSAGTDTQYF
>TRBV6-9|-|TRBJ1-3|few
TGTGCCAGCAGTTACGTCGGGGATAACTTTGGAAACACCATATATTTT
CASSYVGDNFGNTIYF
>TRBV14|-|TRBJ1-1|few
TGTGCCAGCAGCCAAGACCCCAGGGCCCCCATGAACACTGAAGCTTTCTTT
CASSQDPRAPMNTEAFF